What follows are 32 T cell receptor beta chains derived from one specimen sequenced in a study of beta chain features in type 1 diabetes. Sequenced material consisted of expressed TCRB transcripts (all of the isolated RNA was reverse transcribed). TCRdb's table, derived via immunoSEQ multiplex PCR, lists solely in-frame clones and lacks some. The sample carries 350,000 to 450,000 clones, about 15% recorded once. Material for sequencing was naive CD4+ T cells from blood. The receptors shown here come from a woman under 30 in good health.

This clone has only one observation. This sequence joins TRBV4-1 and TRBJ2-7, with 7 bases matching TRBD1. In germline, CDR1 is MGHRA, CDR2 YSYEKL. This CDR3 has 14 amino acids. With V trimmed by 3 bases and J by 3 bases, 5 bases remained unmatched. The CDR3 DNA reads as TGCGCCAGCAGCCACGCGACAGGGCACTACGAGCAGTACTTC. Protein: CASSHATGHYEQYF.

The chain carries TRBV28 and TRBJ2-1, with D perhaps TRBD1 (6 bases). The CDR3 is made up of 14 amino acids. Germline CDR1 reads MDHEN; CDR2 reads SYDVKM. Trimming took off 11 bases at V and 4 bases at J, with 18 bases between the two ends. CDR3 coding DNA: TGTGCCTCACAGGCCGGGACACCTTACAATGAGCAGTTCTTC. Amino acids: CASQAGTPYNEQFF.

The chain links TRBV7-3 to TRBJ2-1; D gene unclear. Trimming removed 6 bases from V and 6 bases from J, with 15 bases in between. CDR1 is SGHTA, CDR2 FQGTGA, per germline. There are 14 residues in the CDR3. The CDR3 sequence is CASSTPRGRNEQFF. As DNA, the CDR3 is TGTGCCAGCAGTACCCCACGAGGTCGCAATGAGCAGTTCTTC.

This rearrangement joins TRBV27 to TRBJ2-5; 13 positions agree with TRBD2. This CDR3 spans 16 amino acids. V dropped 3 bases and J dropped 4; count of bases not matched to a gene: 5. Germline CDR1 and CDR2: MNHEY and SMNVEV (reference sequence). Written as DNA, the CDR3 is TGTGCCAGCAGTTTGTCTCGACTAGCGGGAGGAGAGACCCAGTACTTC. Amino acid sequence: CASSLSRLAGGETQYF.

This clone was picked up a small number of times. The gene calls are TRBV25-1 and TRBJ1-4; TRBD1 matches at 7 bases. The CDR3 contains 16 residues. Germline CDR1 reads MGHDK; CDR2 reads SYGVNS. Trimming cost V 3 bases and J 0 bases; bases outside gene matches: 4. The CDR3, as DNA: TGTGCCAGCAGTGAGGGGCAGGGGGCAACTAATGAAAAACTGTTTTTT. Residues: CASSEGQGATNEKLFF. Supplemented by reference TRBV25-1 and TRBJ1-4, the full variable domain reads EADIYQTPRYLVIGTGKKITLECSQTMGHDKMYWYQQDPGMELHLIHYSYGVNSTEKGDLSSESTVSRIRTEHFPLTLESARPSHTSQYLCASSEGQGATNEKLFFGSGTQLSVL.

This chain connects TRBV30 to TRBJ1-1; D call uncertain. With 0 bases removed from V and 7 bases from J, the gap between germline ends came to 6 bases. The CDR3 contains 11 residues. Germline-derived CDR1 and CDR2 are GTSNPN and SVGIG (reference sequence). In DNA, the CDR3 is TGTGCCTGGAGTGTATCTTTTGAAGCTTTCTTT. Protein product: CAWSVSFEAFF.

This clone has more than one count but fewer than ten. This chain joins TRBV4-2 and TRBJ2-2; D remains unclear. The V and J ends lost 5 bases and 0 bases respectively, with 13 bases between them. Per the germline V gene, CDR1 is LGHNA and CDR2 is YNFKEQ. The CDR3 extends over 16 amino acids. The CDR3 nucleotides are TGTGCCAGCAGCTTGGCGTCAGGCGCGAACACCGGGGAGCTGTTTTTT. This sequence encodes CASSLASGANTGELFF.

The chain combines TRBV5-4 with TRBJ2-1, with 7 bases matching TRBD1. Germline V gives CDR1 SGHNT, CDR2 YYREEE (reference sequence). V trimming: 3 bases; J trimming: 9 bases; junction bases outside the gene matches: 15. This CDR3 comprises 16 residues. The CDR3 DNA sequence: TGTGCCAGCAGCTCCAAGACAGGGCGGCCGAACAGTGAGCAGTTCTTC. This codes for CASSSKTGRPNSEQFF.

The chain links TRBV4-3 to TRBJ2-5; TRBD2 is a possible D gene (6 bases). The end of the DNA fits TRBJ2-7 better, so the J call may be wrong. Germline V gives CDR1 LGHNA, CDR2 YSLEER. CDR3 length: 15 residues. CDR3 DNA: TGCGCCAGCAGCCAAGCGAATAGCGGCCCCTACGAGCAGTACTTC. It codes for CASSQANSGPYEQYF.

In its sample, this clone was seen a few times. The rearrangement joins TRBV18 to TRBJ1-1; D not certain. V gave up 1 base and J gave up 11 bases, with 17 bases separating them. Germline V gene lookup returns CDR1 KGHSH and CDR2 LQKENI. The CDR3 has 14 amino acids. CDR3 in amino acids: CASSPRANPREAFF. In DNA form, the CDR3 reads TGTGCCAGCTCACCACGGGCTAACCCGCGAGAGGCTTTCTTT.

There are a few counts of this clone. The chain carries TRBV19 and TRBJ2-7; 7 bases are shared with TRBD2. This CDR3 spans 15 amino acids. CDR1 is LNHDA and CDR2 is SQIVND in the germline V gene (reference sequence). V lost 6 bases to trimming and J lost 6 bases; unmatched junction nucleotides: 14. The CDR3, as DNA: TGTGCCAGTAGCCCGGATTGGACTAGTTGGGCCGAGCAGTACTTC. This codes for CASSPDWTSWAEQYF.

This clone showed up just a few times. The CDR3 region has the DNA TGCAGCGTTGATTTGAGAGGGCCGGGCGAGCAGTACTTC. Translating gives CSVDLRGPGEQYF. The rearrangement uses TRBV29-1 and TRBJ2-7, with D possibly matching TRBD2 (5 bases). The V end was cut by 3 bases, the J end by 6 bases, with 15 bases between. The CDR3 sequence is 13 residues long. CDR1 is SQVTM and CDR2 is ANQGSEA in the germline V gene.

This clone was observed a handful of times. This same CDR3 is encoded by further DNA sequences in the sample. This rearrangement joins TRBV28 to TRBJ2-7; no definite D call. The germline V and J ends were trimmed by 4 bases and 1 base, with 5 bases remaining between them. The CDR3 runs to 12 residues. Germline CDR1 reads MDHEN; CDR2 reads SYDVKM. The CDR3 here is CASSSVSYEQYF. CDR3 coding DNA: TGTGCCAGCAGTTCAGTTTCCTACGAGCAGTACTTC.

A few counts support this clone. The chain joins TRBV13 to TRBJ1-2; TRBD1 matches 9 bases. V dropped 5 bases and J dropped 7; count of bases not matched to a gene: 11. This CDR3 is 15 amino acids long. Per germline, CDR1 PRHDT and CDR2 FYEKMQ (reference sequence). CDR3 amino acids: CASSPPGQGRSGYTF. The DNA of the CDR3 is TGTGCCAGCAGCCCCCCCGGACAGGGGAGGTCTGGCTACACCTTC.

This clone has a single count. The chain couples TRBV14 to TRBJ1-1, with a possible D match to TRBD1 (5 bases). The ends were cut back, 1 base at V and 4 bases at J, with 13 bases in the middle. CDR3 length equals 15 residues. Looked up from germline, CDR1 is SGHDN and CDR2 is FVKESK. DNA for the CDR3: TGTGCCAGCAGCCAAGGGAGGGGCTACTTCACTGAAGCTTTCTTT. This sequence encodes CASSQGRGYFTEAFF.

This clone was found a few times. This rearrangement joins TRBV29-1 to TRBJ2-7, with 9 positions matching TRBD1. Germline CDR1 SQVTM, CDR2 ANQGSEA. V lost 4 bases to trimming and J lost 9 bases; unmatched junction nucleotides: 13. The CDR3 totals 14 residues. As DNA, the CDR3 is TGCAGCGTTGCGATCCCGGACAGGGGCCTCGGGCAGTACTTC. This gives the protein CSVAIPDRGLGQYF.

The rearrangement links TRBV2 to TRBJ2-1, with no clear D. Germline values: CDR1 SNHLY, CDR2 FYNNEI. CDR3 length equals 13 residues. V was clipped by 3 bases and J by 9 bases, with 12 bases between them. The CDR3 is CASSEEFLGEQFF. CDR3 bases: TGTGCCAGCAGTGAGGAGTTTCTGGGTGAGCAGTTCTTC. Together with reference TRBV2 and TRBJ2-1, the CDR3 gives the full variable domain: EPEVTQTPSHQVTQMGQEVILRCVPISNHLYFYWYRQILGQKVEFLVSFYNNEISEKSEIFDDQFSVERPDGSNFTLKIRSTKLEDSAMYFCASSEEFLGEQFFGPGTRLTVL.

In its sample, this clone was seen a few times. V gene TRBV4-2 combines with J gene TRBJ2-5; the match to TRBD2 covers 15 bases. The ends lost 4 bases at V and 7 bases at J; junction bases unmatched: 7. This CDR3 has 16 amino acids. The germline V gene has CDR1 LGHNA and CDR2 YNFKEQ. This chain's CDR3 is CASSRERTSGGGTQYF. The CDR3 DNA follows: TGTGCCAGCAGCCGCGAACGGACTAGCGGGGGGGGGACCCAGTACTTC.

To note about this clone: In the same sample, other DNA sequences code for this CDR3. This rearrangement joins TRBV7-2 to TRBJ2-3; no clear D gene. The CDR3 loop spans 12 amino acids. CDR1 is SGHTA, CDR2 FQGNSA, per germline. The V end lost 6 bases, the J end lost 2 bases, and 6 bases lay between the germline ends. CDR3 DNA: TGTGCCAGCAGTACTTACACAGATACGCAGTATTTT. Translation gives CASSTYTDTQYF.

This chain links TRBV30 with TRBJ2-5; D is possibly TRBD2 (7 bases). This CDR3 has 14 residues. V was shortened by 0 bases and J by 4 bases, with 12 bases between the two germline ends. Germline V gene lookup returns CDR1 GTSNPN and CDR2 SVGIG (reference sequence). The DNA for the CDR3 is TGTGCCTGGAGTGTACTAGGGGGGGTAGAGACCCAGTACTTC. Amino acids: CAWSVLGGVETQYF.

This clone was recorded a few times. The gene calls are TRBV14 and TRBJ1-4, with 7 bases identical to TRBD1. The CDR3 sequence is 14 residues long. V lost 2 bases to trimming and J lost 8 bases; unmatched junction nucleotides: 5. Germline V gene lookup returns CDR1 SGHDN and CDR2 FVKESK. The CDR3, as DNA: TGTGCCAGCAGCCAACCTGGACAGGACGAAAAACTGTTTTTT. It encodes CASSQPGQDEKLFF.

The V call is TRBV4-3, the J call TRBJ2-5; the D gene is possibly TRBD2 (6 bases). The V gene lost 4 bases and the J gene lost 4 bases, with 13 bases spanning the gap. The CDR3 consists of 14 residues. The germline V gene encodes CDR1 LGHNA and CDR2 YSLEER. In DNA form, the CDR3 reads TGCGCCAGCAGCCCCCGACTAGGTGGAGAGACCCAGTACTTC. Protein sequence: CASSPRLGGETQYF.

V is TRBV28 and J is TRBJ1-2; 8 bases map to TRBD1. The CDR3 has 16 amino acids. With 4 bases clipped from V and 1 base from J, the junction kept 8 bases outside the gene matches. Germline V lookup: CDR1 MDHEN, CDR2 SYDVKM. CDR3 coding DNA: TGTGCCAGCAGTTCCTACCAAGACAGGGGTAACTATGGCTACACCTTC. Translated: CASSSYQDRGNYGYTF.

This clone turned up a few times. The rearrangement links TRBV19 to TRBJ2-5; D might be TRBD2 (6 bases). This CDR3 has 13 amino acids. V lost 11 bases and J lost 5, with 18 bases in between. CDR1 and CDR2 from the germline V gene are LNHDA and SQIVND (reference sequence). CDR3 protein: CAVGRGLRETQYF. DNA for the CDR3: TGTGCCGTGGGGCGGGGACTTCGGGAGACCCAGTACTTC.

In this sample, this clone turned up a few times. This rearrangement joins TRBV5-1 to TRBJ2-7; TRBD2 matches at 14 bases. J lost 3 bases, V lost 0 bases, and 2 bases had no gene match. Looked up from germline, CDR1 is SGHRS and CDR2 is YFSETQ. The CDR3 sequence is 16 residues long. CDR3 nucleotide sequence: TGCGCCAGCAGCTTGGGGGGGACTAGCGGGAGCTACGAGCAGTACTTC. Its protein product is CASSLGGTSGSYEQYF.

This chain uses TRBV7-3 with TRBJ2-1; TRBD2 agrees at 12 bases. The V gene's germline CDR1 is SGHTA and CDR2 FQGTGA. There are 15 residues in the CDR3. The trim removed 2 bases at V and 8 bases at J, leaving 4 bases unmatched. This CDR3 reads CASSLPSGRGDEQFF. Here the CDR3 DNA reads TGTGCCAGCAGCTTACCTAGCGGGAGGGGAGATGAGCAGTTCTTC.

The chain uses TRBV4-3 and TRBJ2-7, with 7 bases matching TRBD1. The CDR3 totals 16 residues. Germline V gene data show CDR1 as LGHNA and CDR2 as YSLEER. After removal of 4 bases from V and 4 bases from J, the junction contained 13 bases not matched to a gene. The chain's CDR3 is CASSPNPSGQNYEQYF. In nucleotides, the CDR3 is TGCGCCAGCAGCCCCAATCCATCGGGACAGAATTACGAGCAGTACTTC.

J is TRBJ2-1 and V is TRBV5-1; a possible D gene is TRBD1 (5 bases). Between the trimmed V and J ends, which lost 0 bases and 0 bases, there was a span of 10 bases. Germline V CDR1 and CDR2: SGHRS, YFSETQ. The CDR3 has 16 residues. CDR3 region: CASSLARAVSYNEQFF. As DNA, the CDR3 is TGCGCCAGCAGCTTGGCCAGGGCGGTCTCCTACAATGAGCAGTTCTTC.

In its sample, this clone was seen a few times. The chain links TRBV11-2 to TRBJ1-2; possibly TRBD1 for D (6 bases). The ends were cut back, 8 bases at V and 0 bases at J, with 13 bases in the middle. The CDR3 is made up of 14 amino acids. CDR1 is SGHAT, CDR2 FQNNGV, per germline. This CDR3 reads CASEGTTPNYGYTF. Here the CDR3 DNA reads TGTGCCAGCGAGGGGACAACTCCTAACTATGGCTACACCTTC.

Only one count was recorded for this clone. The chain has TRBV28 and TRBJ1-1; D unresolved. Trimming took off 2 bases at V and 0 bases at J, with 10 bases between the two ends. The CDR3 has 15 residues. Per the germline V gene, CDR1 is MDHEN and CDR2 is SYDVKM. CDR3 sequence: CASSLTGIMNTEAFF. CDR3 coding DNA: TGTGCCAGCAGTTTAACCGGGATCATGAACACTGAAGCTTTCTTT. The whole variable domain, remainder taken from reference TRBV28 and TRBJ1-1, is DVKVTQSSRYLVKRTGEKVFLECVQDMDHENMFWYRQDPGLGLRLIYFSYDVKMKEKGDIPEGYSVSREKKERFSLILESASTNQTSMYLCASSLTGIMNTEAFFGQGTRLTVV.

This clone was seen a handful of times. The J gene is TRBJ2-5, the V gene TRBV6-6, with 7 bases that match TRBD2. The tail of the sequence fits TRBJ2-7 better, so the J call may be wrong. The CDR3 covers 15 residues. CDR1 and CDR2 (germline): MNHNY, SVGAGI (reference sequence). The CDR3 nucleotides read TGTGCCAGCAGCCGCAGACTAGCCGGGTCCTACGAGCAGTACTTC. It is translated as CASSRRLAGSYEQYF.

This clone was detected a few times. The J gene is TRBJ2-2, the V gene TRBV4-2; D gene unclear. This CDR3 has 14 residues. Between the trimmed V and J ends, which lost 0 bases and 3 bases, there was a span of 5 bases. Germline V gene lookup returns CDR1 LGHNA and CDR2 YNFKEQ. Here the CDR3 reads CASSQDSDTGELFF. DNA for the CDR3: TGTGCCAGCAGCCAAGATTCAGACACCGGGGAGCTGTTTTTT.